The sequence of this T cell receptor (beta chain) was determined in a study of Tregs in tolerant kidney transplant recipients. Study summary: CD4+CD25+CD127- cells came from approximately three-day belatacept mixed lymphocyte reactions, some with approximately 5-day graft donor restimulation.

Profiling relied on immunoSEQ multiplex PCR, and the TCRdb table lists in-frame clones only, not all of them. The sample carries about 18,000 clones, over 50% recorded once. Notes on the study in general: No direct test of biological reproducibility was done here.

Trimming removed 1 base from V and 10 bases from J; junction bases left unmatched: 15. In germline, CDR1 is SGHAT, CDR2 FQNNGV. The CDR3 is 18 amino acids. On this clone itself: Its target is unknown.

The TCR originated in a human donor in good health. The chain couples TRBV11-2 to TRBJ2-1, with TRBD2 matching 11 bases. The specimen sequenced was Tregs from blood cultured with allogeneic cells. DNA for the CDR3: TGTGCCAGCAGCTTAGGCCCTTATAGCGGGAGGGGTCATCGGGAGCAGTTCTTC. This encodes CASSLGPYSGRGHREQFF. The variable domain in full, completed from reference TRBV11-2 and TRBJ2-1, reads EAGVAQSPRYKIIEKRQSVAFWCNPISGHATLYWYQQILGQGPKLLIQFQNNGVVDDSQLPKDRFSAERLKGVDSTLKIQPAKLEDSAVYLCASSLGPYSGRGHREQFFGPGTRLTVL.